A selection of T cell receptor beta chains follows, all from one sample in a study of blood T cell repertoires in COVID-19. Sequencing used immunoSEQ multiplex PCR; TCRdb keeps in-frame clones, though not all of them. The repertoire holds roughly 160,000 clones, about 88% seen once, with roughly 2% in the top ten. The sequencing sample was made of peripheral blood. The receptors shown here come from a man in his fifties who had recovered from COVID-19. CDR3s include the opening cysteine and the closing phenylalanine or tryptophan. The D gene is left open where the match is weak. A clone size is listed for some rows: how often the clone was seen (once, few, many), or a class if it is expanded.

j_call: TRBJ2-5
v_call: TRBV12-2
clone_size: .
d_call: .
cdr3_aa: CASVLPGGAGCETQYF
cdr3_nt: TGTGCAAGTGTCCTTCCGGGGGGGGCCGGGTGTGAGACCCAGTACTTC

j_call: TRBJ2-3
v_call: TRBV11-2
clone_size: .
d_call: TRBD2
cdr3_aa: CASSLGLAGNTDTQYF
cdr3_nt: TGTGCCAGCAGCTTAGGACTAGCGGGGAACACAGATACGCAGTATTTT

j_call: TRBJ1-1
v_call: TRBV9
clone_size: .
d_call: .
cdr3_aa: CASSVAGDSLNTEAFF
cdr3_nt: TGTGCCAGCAGCGTAGCGGGGGACTCCTTGAACACTGAAGCTTTCTTT

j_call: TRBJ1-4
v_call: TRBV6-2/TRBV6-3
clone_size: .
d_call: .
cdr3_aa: CASSPSGATNEKLFF
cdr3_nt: TGTGCCAGCAGCCCCTCGGGTGCAACTAATGAAAAACTGTTTTTT

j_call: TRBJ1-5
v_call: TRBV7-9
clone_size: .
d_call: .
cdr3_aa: CASSQTGLGLPQHF
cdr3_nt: TGTGCCAGCAGCCAAACGGGACTGGGTTTGCCCCAGCATTTT

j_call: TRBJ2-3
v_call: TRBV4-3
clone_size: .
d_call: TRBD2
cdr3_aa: CASSQGARGGPSTDTQYF
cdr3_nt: TGCGCCAGCAGCCAAGGTGCGCGGGGGGGACCTAGCACAGATACGCAGTATTTT

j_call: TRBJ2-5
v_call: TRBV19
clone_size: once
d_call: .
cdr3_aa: CASSTLRQHQETQYF
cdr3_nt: TGTGCCAGTAGTACCCTTCGACAGCACCAAGAGACCCAGTACTTC

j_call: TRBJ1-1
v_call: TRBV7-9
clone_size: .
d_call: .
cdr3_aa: CASSLGLTSEAFF
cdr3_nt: TGTGCCAGCAGCTTAGGCCTGACATCTGAAGCTTTCTTT

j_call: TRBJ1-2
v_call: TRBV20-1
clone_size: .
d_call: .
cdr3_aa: CSASRTDGYTF
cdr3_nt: TGCAGTGCTTCCCGGACAGATGGCTACACCTTC

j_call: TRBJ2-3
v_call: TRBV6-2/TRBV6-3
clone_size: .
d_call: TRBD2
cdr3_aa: CASSYGASGTPIADTQYF
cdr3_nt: TGTGCCAGCAGTTACGGGGCTAGCGGGACGCCCATAGCAGATACGCAGTATTTT

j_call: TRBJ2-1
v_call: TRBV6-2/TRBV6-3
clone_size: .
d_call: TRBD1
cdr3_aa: CASSQGAWNEQFF
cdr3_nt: TGTGCCAGCAGTCAGGGGGCGTGGAATGAGCAGTTCTTC

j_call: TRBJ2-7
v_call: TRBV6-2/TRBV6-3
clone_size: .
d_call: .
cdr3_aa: CASSYGARYEQYF
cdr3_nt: TGTGCCAGCAGTTACGGGGCAAGATACGAGCAGTACTTC

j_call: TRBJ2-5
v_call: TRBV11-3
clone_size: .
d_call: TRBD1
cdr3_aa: CASSQTGGQETQYF
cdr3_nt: TGTGCCAGCAGTCAGACAGGGGGGCAAGAGACCCAGTACTTC

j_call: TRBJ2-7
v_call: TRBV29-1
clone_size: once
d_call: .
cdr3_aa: CSVEFPTGSVPHYEQYF
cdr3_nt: TGCAGCGTTGAATTTCCGACAGGCTCGGTCCCACACTACGAGCAGTACTTC

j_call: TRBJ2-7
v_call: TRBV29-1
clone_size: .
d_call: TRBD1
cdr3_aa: CSIRDSVLEQYF
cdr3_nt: TGCAGCATCCGGGACAGCGTCTTGGAGCAGTACTTC

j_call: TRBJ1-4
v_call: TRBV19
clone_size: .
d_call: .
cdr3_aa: CASTPRGTTNEKLFF
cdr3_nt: TGTGCCAGTACCCCTCGCGGAACAACTAATGAAAAACTGTTTTTT

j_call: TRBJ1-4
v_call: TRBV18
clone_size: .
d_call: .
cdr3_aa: CASSPPGSNEKLFF
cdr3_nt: TGTGCCAGCTCCCCTCCAGGGTCTAATGAAAAACTGTTTTTT

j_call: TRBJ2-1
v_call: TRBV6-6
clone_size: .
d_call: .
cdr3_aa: CASTLTSYNEQFF
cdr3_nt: TGTGCCAGCACTTTGACATCCTACAATGAGCAGTTCTTC

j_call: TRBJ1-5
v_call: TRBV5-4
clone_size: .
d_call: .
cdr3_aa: CASSPGPGGNQPQHF
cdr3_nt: TGTGCCAGCAGCCCCGGGCCGGGGGGCAATCAGCCCCAGCATTTT

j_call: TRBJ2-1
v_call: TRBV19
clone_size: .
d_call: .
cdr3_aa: CASSKSSSYNEQFF
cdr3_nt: TGTGCCAGTAGCAAGTCTAGCTCCTACAATGAGCAGTTCTTC

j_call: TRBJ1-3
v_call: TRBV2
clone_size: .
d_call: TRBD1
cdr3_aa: CASSPTGVGNTIYF
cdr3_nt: TGTGCCAGCAGTCCGACAGGGGTGGGAAACACCATATATTTT

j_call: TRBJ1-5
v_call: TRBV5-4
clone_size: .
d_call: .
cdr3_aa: CASSLDQASNQPQHF
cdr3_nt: TGTGCCAGCAGCTTGGATCAAGCGAGCAATCAGCCCCAGCATTTT

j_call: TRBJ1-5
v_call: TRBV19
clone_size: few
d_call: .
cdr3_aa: CASRGADTSNQPQHF
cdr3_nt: TGTGCCAGTAGAGGGGCAGACACTAGCAATCAGCCCCAGCATTTT

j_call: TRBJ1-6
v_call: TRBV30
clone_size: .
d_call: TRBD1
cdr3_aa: CAWGRTGGSYNSPLHF
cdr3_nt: TGTGCCTGGGGGAGAACAGGGGGCTCCTATAATTCACCCCTCCACTTT

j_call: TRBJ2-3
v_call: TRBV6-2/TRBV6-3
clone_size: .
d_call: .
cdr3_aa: CASSYQGHSTDTQYF
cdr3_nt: TGTGCCAGCAGTTACCAGGGACATAGCACAGATACGCAGTATTTT

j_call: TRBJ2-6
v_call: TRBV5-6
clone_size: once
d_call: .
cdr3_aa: CASSLPTGLEGANVLTF
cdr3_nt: TGTGCCAGCAGCTTGCCCACAGGGCTCGAAGGGGCCAACGTCCTGACTTTC

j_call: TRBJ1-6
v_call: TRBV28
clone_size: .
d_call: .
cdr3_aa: CASSFQGFNSPLHF
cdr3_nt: TGTGCCAGCAGTTTCCAGGGGTTTAATTCACCCCTCCACTTT

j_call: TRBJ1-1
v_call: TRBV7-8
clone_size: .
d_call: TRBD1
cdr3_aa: CASSQPPGQMNTEAFF
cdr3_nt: TGTGCCAGCAGTCAACCTCCGGGACAGATGAACACTGAAGCTTTCTTT

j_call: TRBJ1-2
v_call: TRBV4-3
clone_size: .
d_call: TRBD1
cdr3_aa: CASSGDRWGYTF
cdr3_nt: TGCGCCAGCAGTGGGGACAGATGGGGCTACACCTTC

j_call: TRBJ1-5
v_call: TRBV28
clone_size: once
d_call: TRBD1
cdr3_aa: CASTPGDRGNQPQHF
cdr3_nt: TGTGCCAGCACCCCCGGGGACAGGGGAAATCAGCCCCAGCATTTT

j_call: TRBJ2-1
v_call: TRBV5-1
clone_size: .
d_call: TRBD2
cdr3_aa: CASSLSVGGRAGYNEQFF
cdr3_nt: TGCGCCAGCAGCTTGTCGGTTGGTGGGAGGGCCGGGTACAATGAGCAGTTCTTC

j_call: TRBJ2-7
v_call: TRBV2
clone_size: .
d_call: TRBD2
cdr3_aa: CASSERSSGVSYEQYF
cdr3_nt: TGTGCCAGCAGTGAGAGGAGTAGCGGGGTGTCCTACGAGCAGTACTTC

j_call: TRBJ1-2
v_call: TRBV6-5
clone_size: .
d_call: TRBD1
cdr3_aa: CASSYSGTGSDGYTF
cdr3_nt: TGTGCCAGCAGTTACTCGGGGACAGGGTCGGATGGCTACACCTTC

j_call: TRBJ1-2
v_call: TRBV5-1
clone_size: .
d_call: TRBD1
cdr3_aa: CASSLAGTGPEIIYGYTF
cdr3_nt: TGCGCCAGCAGCTTGGCCGGGACAGGTCCGGAGATAATCTATGGCTACACCTTC

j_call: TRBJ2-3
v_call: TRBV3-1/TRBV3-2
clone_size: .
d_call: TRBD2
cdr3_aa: CASSPPGLAEADTQYF
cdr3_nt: TGTGCCAGCAGCCCCCCGGGACTAGCGGAGGCAGATACGCAGTATTTT

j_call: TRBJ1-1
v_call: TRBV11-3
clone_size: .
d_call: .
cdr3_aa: CASSFGRGEAFF
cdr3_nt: TGTGCCAGCAGCTTCGGCAGGGGTGAAGCTTTCTTT

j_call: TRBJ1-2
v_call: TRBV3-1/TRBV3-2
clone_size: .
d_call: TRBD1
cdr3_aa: CASSQEGGDRGQDGYTF
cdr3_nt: TGTGCCAGCAGCCAAGAAGGGGGGGACAGGGGGCAGGATGGCTACACCTTC

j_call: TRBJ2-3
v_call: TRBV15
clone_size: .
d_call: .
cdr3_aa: CATNHRRSFTDTQYF
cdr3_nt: TGTGCCACCAACCACAGGCGCTCCTTCACAGATACGCAGTATTTT

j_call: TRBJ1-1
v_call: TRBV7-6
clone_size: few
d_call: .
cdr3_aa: CASSLAWFEKAFF
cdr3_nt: TGTGCCAGCAGCTTAGCATGGTTCGAGAAAGCTTTCTTT

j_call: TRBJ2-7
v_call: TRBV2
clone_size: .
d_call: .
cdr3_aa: CASSEVAVLGEQYF
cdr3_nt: TGTGCCAGCAGTGAAGTAGCGGTCCTTGGTGAGCAGTACTTC